Listed below are T cell receptor beta chains from one sample, sequenced in a study of cytomegalovirus exposure and HLA in healthy donors. Measured with immunoSEQ multiplex PCR; TCRdb has only the in-frame clones, and not every one. Its listing shows 200,000 or so clones. Material for sequencing was PBMCs. These receptor sequences come from a boy younger than 18 in good health and CMV-seronegative. Both conserved end residues are part of each CDR3. The D gene is left open where the match is weak.

j_call d_call v_call cdr3_nt cdr3_aa
TRBJ1-2 TRBD1 TRBV5-1 TGCGCCAGCAGCCCAACCGGGACAGGGGGATTTAACTATGGCTACACCTTC CASSPTGTGGFNYGYTF
TRBJ1-2 - TRBV4-1 TGCGCCAGCAGCCAAGAGACCGGGACAATCCTTTATGGCTACACCTTC CASSQETGTILYGYTF
TRBJ2-7 - TRBV19 TGTGCCAGTCATGGGCCCCCGGGGTACGAGCAGTACTTC CASHGPPGYEQYF
TRBJ2-5 - TRBV18 TGTGCCAGCTCGCCAAATCTTGAAGAGACCCAGTACTTC CASSPNLEETQYF
TRBJ1-1 TRBD1 TRBV19 TGTGCCAGTAGTATCTTCGAAATTTCGGACAGGGCATACACTGAAGCTTTCTTT CASSIFEISDRAYTEAFF
TRBJ2-1 - TRBV19 TGTGCCAGTAGTATGACAGAATACAATGAGCAGTTCTTC CASSMTEYNEQFF
TRBJ2-7 - TRBV21-1 TGTGCCAGGGGGGGACCAGCGGACGTGATGAGGCAGTACTTC CARGGPADVMRQYF
TRBJ1-2 - TRBV7-9 TGTGCCAGCAGCCCCCAGGACTATGGCTACACCTTC CASSPQDYGYTF
TRBJ2-1 - TRBV7-7 TGTGCCAGCAGCTTAGCGCACAGCAATGAGCAGTTCTTC CASSLAHSNEQFF
TRBJ2-5 TRBD1 TRBV14 TGTGCCAGCAGCCACCTCGGGACAGGGGACTTC CASSHLGTGDF
TRBJ2-5 TRBD2 TRBV5-4 TGTGCCAGCAGCGCTGGTCCCAGCGGGGGGGCGGCCCAGTACTTC CASSAGPSGGAAQYF
TRBJ2-1 - TRBV28 TGTGCCAGCAGTTCCCCAGGGGGGCGGTCCTACAATGAGCAGTTCTTC CASSSPGGRSYNEQFF
TRBJ2-7 - TRBV4-3 TGCGCCAGCAGCCAAGTGGTTGGGGCCATCGACGAGCAGTACTTC CASSQVVGAIDEQYF
TRBJ2-1 - TRBV5-6 TGTGCCAGCAGTCCCTGGGGTGGGAGCTCCTACAATGAGCAGTTCTTC CASSPWGGSSYNEQFF
TRBJ1-4 - TRBV7-9 TGTGCCAGCAGCTTAGGTGGGGCAGGGTGGATTGAAAAACTGTTTTTT CASSLGGAGWIEKLFF
TRBJ1-4 TRBD1 TRBV6-5 TGTGCCAGCCGAGGCTTACCGGGACAGCCCGAAAAACTGTTTTTT CASRGLPGQPEKLFF
TRBJ2-3 - TRBV5-1 TGCGCCAGCAGCTTGGTGGCGGGCATTAGCACAGATACGCAGTATTTT CASSLVAGISTDTQYF
TRBJ2-1 TRBD1 TRBV29-1 TGCAGCGCCCCCTCCCGGGACAGGGTATTTCATGAGCAGTTCTTC CSAPSRDRVFHEQFF
TRBJ1-2 - TRBV2 TGTGCCAGCAGTGAAAGGCACAGCTATGGCTACACCTTC CASSERHSYGYTF
TRBJ2-1 TRBD2 TRBV7-8 TGTGCCAGCAGCTTGGGGGCTAGCGGGGGCTCCTACAATGAGCAGTTCTTC CASSLGASGGSYNEQFF
TRBJ2-7 TRBD2 TRBV5-4 TGTGCCAGCAGCATGCGGGAGGGGTTGGGCGAGCAGTACTTC CASSMREGLGEQYF
TRBJ1-4 TRBD1 TRBV5-5 TGTGCCAGCAGCCTCGAAACAGGGGATCGTAAACTGTTTTTT CASSLETGDRKLFF
TRBJ2-4 TRBD1 TRBV19 TGTGCCAGTAGACTTTCCCAGGGGGAAAACATTCAGTACTTC CASRLSQGENIQYF
TRBJ2-5 - TRBV15 TGTGCCACCAGCAGAGACGGGGTCCCCCTTGAGACCCAGTACTTC CATSRDGVPLETQYF
TRBJ1-2 - TRBV19 TGTGCCAGTAGTCTTTCAGACATTTACTATGGCTACACCTTC CASSLSDIYYGYTF
TRBJ2-2 TRBD2 TRBV27 TGTGCCAGCAGACGGGGGGTTAACACCGGGGAGCTGTTTTTT CASRRGVNTGELFF
TRBJ1-2 - TRBV7-9 TGTGCCAGCAGCTCCCGGGGGGGAAACTATGGCTACACCTTC CASSSRGGNYGYTF